Reported below is one TCR beta chain. RNA transcripts provided the template for amplifying TCR beta CDR3 regions. The workflow started with a first-round RT-PCR run with HTBI primers and then moved on to a second-round multiplex PCR. In TCRdb, the multiplex PCR reads were re-called with MiXCR into one record per CDR3 protein. The sample has hundreds of thousands of distinct CDR3 sequences; 35% to 50% are singletons. The sample originates from a study of Graves' ophthalmopathy and Graves' hyperthyroidism. Germline CDR1 is SGDLS and CDR2 is YYNGEE. This CDR3 is built from 15 residues. The ends lost 4 bases at V and 9 bases at J; junction bases unmatched: 10.

Sequencing input: peripheral blood. This receptor was identified in an adult man with Graves' ophthalmopathy. The V call is TRBV9, the J call TRBJ1-6; 7 bases map to TRBD1. The CDR3 coding sequence is TGTGCCAGCAGCCAAGCGCGGCCAGGGGGTTCACCCCTCCACTTT. It codes for CASSQARPGGSPLHF.